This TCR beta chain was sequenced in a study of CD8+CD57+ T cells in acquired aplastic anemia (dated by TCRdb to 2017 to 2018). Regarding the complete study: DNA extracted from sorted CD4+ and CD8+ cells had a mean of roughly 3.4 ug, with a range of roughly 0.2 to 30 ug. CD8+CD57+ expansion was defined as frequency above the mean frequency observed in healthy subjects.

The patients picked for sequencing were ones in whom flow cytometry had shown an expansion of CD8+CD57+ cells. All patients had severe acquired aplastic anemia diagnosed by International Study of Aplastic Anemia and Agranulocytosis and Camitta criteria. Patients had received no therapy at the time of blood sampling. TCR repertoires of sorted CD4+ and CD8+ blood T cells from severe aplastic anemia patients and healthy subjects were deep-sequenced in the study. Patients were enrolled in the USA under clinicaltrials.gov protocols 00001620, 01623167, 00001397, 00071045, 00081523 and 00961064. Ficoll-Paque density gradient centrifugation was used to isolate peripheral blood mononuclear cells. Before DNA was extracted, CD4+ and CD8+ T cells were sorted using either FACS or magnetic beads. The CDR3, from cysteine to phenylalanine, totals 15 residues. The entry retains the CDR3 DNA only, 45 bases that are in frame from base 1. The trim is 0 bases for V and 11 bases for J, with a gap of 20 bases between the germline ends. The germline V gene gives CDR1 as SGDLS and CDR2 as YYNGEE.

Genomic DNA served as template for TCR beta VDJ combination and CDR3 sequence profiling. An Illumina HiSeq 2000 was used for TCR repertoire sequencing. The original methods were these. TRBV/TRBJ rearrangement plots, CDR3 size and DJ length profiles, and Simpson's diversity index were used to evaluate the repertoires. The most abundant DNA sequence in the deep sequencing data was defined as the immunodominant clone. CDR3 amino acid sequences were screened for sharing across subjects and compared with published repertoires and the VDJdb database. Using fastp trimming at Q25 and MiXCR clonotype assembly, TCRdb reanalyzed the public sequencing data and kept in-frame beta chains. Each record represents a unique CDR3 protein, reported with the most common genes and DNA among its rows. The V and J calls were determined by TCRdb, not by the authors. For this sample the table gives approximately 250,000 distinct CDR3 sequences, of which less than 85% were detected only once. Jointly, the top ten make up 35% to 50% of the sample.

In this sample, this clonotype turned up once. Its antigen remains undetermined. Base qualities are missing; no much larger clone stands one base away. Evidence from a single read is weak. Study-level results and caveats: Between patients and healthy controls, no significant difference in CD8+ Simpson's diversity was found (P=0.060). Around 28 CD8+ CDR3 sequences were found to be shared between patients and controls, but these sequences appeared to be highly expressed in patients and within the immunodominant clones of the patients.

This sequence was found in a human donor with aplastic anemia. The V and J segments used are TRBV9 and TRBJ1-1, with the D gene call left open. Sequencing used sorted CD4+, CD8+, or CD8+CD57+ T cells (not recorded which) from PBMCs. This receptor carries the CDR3 CASSVDTTGNTAAFF. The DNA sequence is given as TGTGCCAGCAGCGTAGATACGACCGGGAACACTGCCGCTTTCTTT.